This T cell receptor (beta chain) comes out of a study of read filtering for tumor transcriptome and immune sequencing. About the research overall: Mean patient age was approximately 66 years, range about 47 to 85; approximately 18 male, roughly 14 female. Findings and caveats of the study: The CD138-negative fraction was mixed bone marrow immune cells, not pure T cells. In IR-seq, single-read clonotypes were about 81.9% of clonotypes but around 3.2% of reads.

The library was built from about 0.4 ug RNA with molecular barcoded adaptors for alpha/delta and beta/gamma chains. MiXCR was run by TCRdb on the reads, yielding one entry per CDR3 protein. The table includes approximately 90,000 distinct CDR3 sequences, 9% to 15% detected once. CDR3 size: 14 residues. Germline V gene lookup returns CDR1 SGHAT and CDR2 FQDESV (reference sequence). A remark on this clonotype: The target antigen is unknown. One end of the junction fails to match germline, which may point to a read error.

Sequenced material: a population of CD138-negative cells sorted from bone marrow. The chain links TRBV11-1 to TRBJ2-7, with TRBD1 matching 12 bases. This sequence originates from a donor aged 40 or older with multiple myeloma. This chain's CDR3 is CASSLGTGGYGQYF. CDR3 coding DNA: TGTGCCAGCAGCTTGGGGACAGGGGGCTACGGGCAGTACTTC.